This T cell receptor (beta chain) was sequenced during a study of T cell repertoires in cytomegalovirus infection. Study-level information: Signatures in public TCR beta sequences pointed to both CMV infection and matching HLA type.

With 9 bases removed from V and 7 bases from J, the gap between germline ends came to 9 bases. The CDR3 loop spans 11 amino acids. TCRdb re-called the reads with MiXCR, one entry per CDR3 protein. The sample records 900,000 to 950,000 distinct CDR3 sequences, around 30% being singletons. Study-level points and caveats: Cumulative frequency (of public TCR beta family members) identified carriers of CMV plus the relevant HLA.

In its sample, this clonotype was seen a few times. Its matching antigen is unknown. This receptor was taken from a human donor in good health (CMV status not recorded). Some clones in this sample may be carry-over from other donors' samples. The specimen comprised cultured CD8+ T cells from PBMCs, sampled from culture after CMV antigen stimulation. This chain links TRBV12-3 or TRBV12-4 with TRBJ1-4; D gene unclear. The CDR3 DNA sequence: TGTGCCAGTAGTAACGCTGAAAAACTGTTTTTT. It codes for CASSNAEKLFF.